Shown below are 9 T cell receptor beta chains from a single sample sequenced in a study of cytomegalovirus exposure and HLA in healthy donors. The data were produced by immunoSEQ multiplex PCR, yet TCRdb's version contains in-frame clones alone and is incomplete. The data contain 110,000 or so clones, approximately 90% of them seen just once; the ten biggest clones take up 1.5% to 2%. Sample: PBMCs. All receptors derive from a man between 18 and 35 years old in good health and CMV-seronegative.

This clone was seen a few times. One junction end disagrees with the germline gene, perhaps due to a read error. The chain combines TRBV19 with TRBJ2-1, with D perhaps matching TRBD2 (6 bases). The CDR3 is 14 amino acids. Germline values: CDR1 LNHDA, CDR2 SQIVND (reference sequence). The CDR3 is CATNWREGYSEQFF. DNA for the CDR3: TGTGCCACAAATTGGAGGGAAGGGTACAGTGAGCAGTTCTTC.

This sequence joins TRBV7-9 and TRBJ2-1; tentative D call: TRBD2 (5 bases). The V gene's germline CDR1 is SEHNR and CDR2 FQNEAQ (reference sequence). V gave up 4 bases and J gave up 9 bases, with 16 bases separating them. This CDR3 has 14 amino acids. Here the CDR3 DNA reads TGTGCCAGCAGCTCCACACTTCTAGCTTTTGAGCAGTTCTTC. Translating gives CASSSTLLAFEQFF.

In DNA, the CDR3 is TGTGCCTGGAGTGTACGTGGGACAGCACCGAACGGGGAGCTGTTTTTT. This sequence encodes CAWSVRGTAPNGELFF. The genes are TRBV30 and TRBJ2-2; 7 bases fit TRBD1. Unmatched junction bases numbered 11, after V lost 0 bases and J lost 7 bases. The CDR3 contains 16 residues. Germline V lookup: CDR1 GTSNPN, CDR2 SVGIG (reference sequence).

The rearrangement links TRBV14 to TRBJ2-1; D remains ambiguous. Germline lookup yields CDR1 SGHDN and CDR2 FVKESK. The ends were cut back, 1 base at V and 7 bases at J, with 20 bases in the middle. This CDR3 region has 17 residues. The CDR3 DNA reads TGTGCCAGCAGCCAAGGGGTTCCCTACGGGTTAGTGAATGAGCAGTTCTTC. Encoded protein: CASSQGVPYGLVNEQFF.

This clone was recorded only once. At one end the junction does not follow the germline gene, possibly because of a read error. The rearrangement links TRBV9 to TRBJ2-2; 10 bases are shared with TRBD2. Germline V gene data show CDR1 as SGDLS and CDR2 as YYNGEE. CDR3 length: 14 amino acids. The CDR3 reads CASTVAGGTGELFF. CDR3 DNA sequence: TGTGCCAGCACCGTAGCGGGAGGCACCGGGGAGCTGTTTTTT.

This clone was seen repeatedly, ten times or more. V gene TRBV18 combines with J gene TRBJ2-1; TRBD2 aligns across 7 bases. Trimming took 7 bases from V and 8 from J; bases not matched to a gene: 11. Germline V CDR1 and CDR2: KGHSH, LQKENI. The CDR3 is 14 residues long. The CDR3 protein is CASWGLPQIYEQFF. CDR3 bases: TGTGCCAGCTGGGGACTACCACAGATCTATGAGCAGTTCTTC.

The chain carries TRBV5-1 and TRBJ2-6; no clear D. The CDR3 consists of 18 residues. Deletions cut 4 bases from V and 0 bases from J, with 17 bases between. Germline V lookup: CDR1 SGHRS, CDR2 YFSETQ. The CDR3 sequence is CASSEETNAVSGANVLTF. DNA of the CDR3: TGCGCCAGCAGCGAGGAAACTAACGCAGTCTCTGGGGCCAACGTCCTGACTTTC.

The rearrangement uses TRBV2 and TRBJ1-1; the D gene is possibly TRBD1 (5 bases). V dropped 3 bases and J dropped 4 bases, with 12 bases sitting between them. CDR3 size: 14 residues. Germline values: CDR1 SNHLY, CDR2 FYNNEI. The CDR3 bases are TGTGCCAGCAGTGATTCGGACATAGGCACTGAAGCTTTCTTT. Protein: CASSDSDIGTEAFF.

This chain links TRBV6-1 with TRBJ1-4; D call uncertain. There are 15 residues in the CDR3. V was clipped by 0 bases and J by 4 bases, with 9 bases between them. Germline V gene lookup returns CDR1 MNHNS and CDR2 SASEGT. Here the CDR3 DNA reads TGTGCCAGCAGTGAAGCCTCACGGTTTAATGAAAAACTGTTTTTT. As protein: CASSEASRFNEKLFF.